Below are 11 T cell receptor beta chains sequenced from a single sample in a study of OX40 agonist ivuxolimab in advanced cancers. Libraries were prepared by immunoSEQ multiplex PCR; TCRdb keeps only in-frame clonotypes and omits some of them. The repertoire includes 75,000 to 95,000 clones, around 83% of them detected once, and approximately 0.22% sits in the top ten. The material was CD4+ or CD8+ T cells sorted from blood, obtained in a trial of the OX40 agonist ivuxolimab. Receptors were obtained from an adult with an advanced solid tumor such as melanoma, head and neck, liver or kidney cancer.

The chain employs TRBV19 and TRBJ2-6; D remains unclear. Trimming removed 3 bases at V and 0 bases at J, with 15 bases between. This CDR3 contains 18 residues. Germline V gives CDR1 LNHDA, CDR2 SQIVND (reference sequence). Here the CDR3 DNA reads TGTGCCAGTAGTATTATCGGGCTCATTAGCTCTGGGGCCAACGTCCTGACTTTC. Protein product: CASSIIGLISSGANVLTF.

This clone is a singleton in its sample. The gene calls are TRBV5-4 and TRBJ1-2; D unclear. Trimming took 4 bases from V and 2 from J, leaving 12 bases between them. There are 14 residues in the CDR3. The germline CDR1 and CDR2 sequences are SGHNT and YYREEE (reference sequence). The CDR3: CASSPRTENYGYTF. CDR3 coding DNA: TGTGCCAGCAGCCCTAGGACGGAGAACTATGGCTACACCTTC.

CDR3 nucleotides: TGCGCCAGCAACGATGGAAACACCATATATTTT. Encoded protein: CASNDGNTIYF. The chain couples TRBV5-1 to TRBJ1-3; D is undetermined. The V gene lost 6 bases and the J gene lost 3 bases, with 4 bases spanning the gap. The length of the CDR3 is 11 residues. Germline V CDR1 and CDR2: SGHRS, YFSETQ.

The CDR3 is CASSLGGRAGNTGELFF. As DNA, the CDR3 is TGTGCCAGCAGCTTAGGCGGGCGGGCAGGGAACACCGGGGAGCTGTTTTTT. The chain combines TRBV7-2 with TRBJ2-2, with D maybe TRBD2 (5 bases). The germline V and J ends were trimmed by 1 base and 1 base, with 13 bases remaining between them. The CDR3 is made up of 17 amino acids. Per germline, CDR1 SGHTA and CDR2 FQGNSA.

This rearrangement joins TRBV5-4 to TRBJ2-1; perhaps TRBD2 as D (6 bases). Germline V gene sequence: CDR1 SGHNT, CDR2 YYREEE (reference sequence). There are 16 residues in the CDR3. Trimming took 0 bases from V and 0 from J, leaving 10 bases between them. The DNA for the CDR3 is TGTGCCAGCAGCTTGGATAGCGGAGCCTCCTACAATGAGCAGTTCTTC. It specifies CASSLDSGASYNEQFF.

This clone was picked up one time. The chain couples TRBV10-2 to TRBJ1-1; D gene ambiguous. The V end was cut by 2 bases, the J end by 0 bases, with 4 bases between. There are 13 residues in the CDR3. Germline V CDR1 and CDR2: WSHSY, SAAADI. Here the CDR3 reads CASSEMLNTEAFF. CDR3 nucleotide sequence: TGCGCCAGCAGTGAGATGCTGAACACTGAAGCTTTCTTT.

The gene calls are TRBV7-9 and TRBJ2-5; TRBD1 matches at 7 bases. Per the germline V gene, CDR1 is SEHNR and CDR2 is FQNEAQ (reference sequence). This CDR3 contains 14 residues. The V and J ends lost 5 bases and 4 bases, in that order; junction bases with no gene match: 7. The CDR3 DNA sequence: TGTGCCAGCAGCCTAGGCCGACAGGGAGAGACCCAGTACTTC. This sequence encodes CASSLGRQGETQYF.

The chain uses TRBV21-1 and TRBJ2-7; the D segment call TRBD1 is taken from the table without a DNA check. TRBV21-1 is termed a pseudogene. This CDR3 comprises 17 residues. CDR3 region: CASSNGVVVNPDTGQYV. CDR3 sequence (DNA): TGTGCCAGCAGCAATGGGGTGGTGGTTAATCCCGATACAGGGCAGTACGTC.

The table lists this clone with a few counts. The chain combines TRBV4-2 with TRBJ2-1; 10 bases are a match to TRBD2. The CDR3 is made up of 14 amino acids. V was pared by 2 bases and J by 8 bases, with 3 bases of the junction left unmatched. Germline CDR1 reads LGHNA; CDR2 reads YNFKEQ. In nucleotides, the CDR3 is TGTGCCAGCAGCCAACTAGCGGGAGATTATGAGCAGTTCTTC. As protein: CASSQLAGDYEQFF.

This rearrangement joins TRBV7-2 to TRBJ1-1; unclear D gene. The germline CDR1 and CDR2 sequences are SGHTA and FQGNSA. The CDR3 has 9 residues. Trimming left V 8 bases short and J 10 bases short, with 8 bases between. Written as DNA, the CDR3 is TGTGCCAGCGGGTCCATAGCTTTCTTT. It yields the protein CASGSIAFF.

This clone has only a few counts. The CDR3 nucleotides read TGTGCCAGCAGCCCCCCCCTGAGGGCTGCCCAAAAACTGTTTTTT. Amino acid sequence: CASSPPLRAAQKLFF. V usage is TRBV11-2 and J usage is TRBJ1-4, with D unclear. The V gene's germline CDR1 is SGHAT and CDR2 FQNNGV. This CDR3 has 15 residues. Trimming pared 5 bases from V and 9 bases from J, leaving 19 bases between.